These 21 T cell receptor beta chains came from one sample sequenced in a study of T cell repertoires in cytomegalovirus infection. TCRdb re-called the reads through MiXCR, storing one row per CDR3 protein. The sample holds about 60,000 distinct CDR3 sequences, around 34% seen once. Which antigens these TCRs recognize remains unknown. Sequenced: PBMCs, sequenced either directly or after in vitro stimulation (not recorded which). The receptor source for this set is a human donor in good health (CMV status not recorded). Some clones in this sample may be carry-over from other donors' samples.

This sequence joins TRBV10-2 and TRBJ2-1; the match to TRBD2 covers 9 bases. Germline CDR1 WSHSY, CDR2 SAAADI. V trimming: 7 bases; J trimming: 3 bases; junction bases outside the gene matches: 1. The CDR3 runs to 13 residues. This CDR3 is CASMRGGYNEQFF. For the CDR3, the DNA is TGCGCCAGCATGCGGGGGGGCTACAATGAGCAGTTCTTC.

This clonotype showed up just a few times. The V and J genes are TRBV7-9 and TRBJ2-7, with D tentatively TRBD2 (5 bases). CDR3 length equals 16 residues. Trimming took 6 bases from V and 1 from J, leaving 19 bases between them. Germline assignment: CDR1 SEHNR and CDR2 FQNEAQ (reference sequence). CDR3 sequence (DNA): TGTGCCAGCAGACTGACTACGCGGGCGACGTCCTACGAGCAGTACTTC. Its translation: CASRLTTRATSYEQYF.

This clonotype showed up just a few times. The chain carries TRBV19 and TRBJ2-1, with TRBD2 matching 11 bases. V dropped 1 base and J dropped 5; count of bases not matched to a gene: 10. The V gene's germline CDR1 is LNHDA and CDR2 SQIVND (reference sequence). This CDR3 has 18 amino acids. CDR3 loop: CASSIVLAGGPLDNEQFF. CDR3 DNA sequence: TGTGCCAGTAGTATAGTTTTAGCGGGAGGGCCGCTTGACAATGAGCAGTTCTTC.

This sequence joins TRBV7-2 and TRBJ1-5; 7 bases fit TRBD1. Germline CDR1 reads SGHTA; CDR2 reads FQGNSA. V was clipped by 5 bases and J by 6 bases; unmatched bases: 7. The CDR3 is made up of 14 amino acids. This CDR3 reads CASSSRQGSQPQHF. The CDR3 nucleotides read TGTGCCAGCAGCAGCCGACAGGGAAGTCAGCCCCAGCATTTT.

The chain links TRBV7-2 to TRBJ2-5; the D gene is possibly TRBD2 (5 bases). The germline V gene encodes CDR1 SGHTA and CDR2 FQGNSA. The CDR3 consists of 13 residues. Trimming shortened V by 8 bases and J by 5 bases, and 15 bases separated the two germline ends. CDR3 in amino acids: CASAPRVSETQYF. The CDR3 DNA follows: TGTGCCAGCGCCCCGCGGGTTTCGGAGACCCAGTACTTC. Filled out from reference TRBV7-2 and TRBJ2-5, the complete variable domain reads GAGVSQSPSNKVTEKGKDVELRCDPISGHTALYWYRQSLGQGLEFLIYFQGNSAPDKSGLPSDRFSAERTGGSVSTLTIQRTQQEDSAVYLCASAPRVSETQYFGPGTRLLVL.

This clonotype was recorded a few times. This chain uses TRBV27 with TRBJ1-1, with D maybe TRBD1 (5 bases). This CDR3 is built from 12 residues. Trimming took 3 bases from V and 6 from J, leaving 8 bases between them. In germline, CDR1 is MNHEY, CDR2 SMNVEV (reference sequence). The CDR3 nucleotides are TGTGCCAGCAGTTTGGCAGGGTCTGAAGCTTTCTTT. Its translation is CASSLAGSEAFF.

This clonotype showed up just once. The chain carries TRBV5-1 and TRBJ1-5; D is perhaps TRBD1 (6 bases). Germline V CDR1 and CDR2: SGHRS, YFSETQ. The CDR3 runs 16 residues. V gave up 4 bases and J gave up 0 bases, with 14 bases separating them. The CDR3 spells CASSELTGISNQPQHF. As DNA, the CDR3 is TGCGCCAGCAGCGAACTCACAGGGATTAGCAATCAGCCCCAGCATTTT.

The chain employs TRBV20-1 and TRBJ2-7; 8 nucleotides align to TRBD2. The germline CDR1 and CDR2 sequences are DFQATT and SNEGSKA (reference sequence). The trim removed 2 bases at V and 4 bases at J, leaving 7 bases unmatched. The CDR3 has 14 amino acids. CDR3 amino acids: CSARYSGSSYEQYF. Here the CDR3 DNA reads TGCAGTGCTAGATACAGCGGGAGCTCTTACGAGCAGTACTTC.

The chain employs TRBV5-5 and TRBJ1-5, with TRBD1 matching 9 bases. CDR1 is SGHKS and CDR2 is YYEKEE in the germline V gene (reference sequence). Trimming at V came to 4 bases and at J to 2 bases, leaving 7 bases not matched to a gene. The CDR3 contains 16 residues. CDR3 DNA: TGTGCCAGCAGCCCAACCTGGACAGGGGGCAATCAGCCCCAGCATTTT. Its translation: CASSPTWTGGNQPQHF. The full variable domain, completed using reference TRBV5-5 and TRBJ1-5, is DAGVTQSPTHLIKTRGQQVTLRCSPISGHKSVSWYQQVLGQGPQFIFQYYEKEERGRGNFPDRFSARQFPNYSSELNVNALLLGDSALYLCASSPTWTGGNQPQHFGDGTRLSIL.

This clonotype was counted ten times or more. The chain uses TRBV7-8 and TRBJ2-1, with 7 bases aligning to TRBD2. Per the germline V gene, CDR1 is SGHVS and CDR2 is FQNEAQ. There are 14 residues in the CDR3. Trimming removed 7 bases from V and 4 bases from J; junction bases left unmatched: 7. The CDR3 DNA is TGTGCCAGCAACCTAGCGGACACATACAATGAGCAGTTCTTC. Protein product: CASNLADTYNEQFF.

The chain recombines TRBV7-2 with TRBJ2-7; D tentatively reads TRBD1 or TRBD2 (5 bases each). Trimming cost V 5 bases and J 3 bases, with 17 bases left between them. Germline V lookup: CDR1 SGHTA, CDR2 FQGNSA. CDR3 length: 15 residues. CDR3 coding DNA: TGTGCCAGCAGCCGGAGGACACATTCAATCTACGAGCAGTACTTC. Translation: CASSRRTHSIYEQYF.

This clonotype was recorded only once. J is TRBJ2-7 and V is TRBV20-1; possible D gene TRBD2, 6 bases. CDR3 length: 13 residues. The V gene's germline CDR1 is DFQATT and CDR2 SNEGSKA (reference sequence). Trimming left V 5 bases short and J 4 bases short, with 15 bases between. In nucleotides, the CDR3 is TGCAGTGCTTTGGGGGGATCGGTATACGAGCAGTACTTC. This codes for CSALGGSVYEQYF.

This clonotype has at least ten counts. The genes are TRBV4-1 and TRBJ2-7; D is perhaps TRBD2 (7 bases). Germline-derived CDR1 and CDR2 are MGHRA and YSYEKL. V was shortened by 0 bases and J by 6 bases, with 24 bases between the two germline ends. CDR3 length: 18 amino acids. This chain's CDR3 is CASSQEGGYAGVGPEQYF. CDR3 DNA: TGCGCCAGCAGCCAAGAAGGGGGATACGCGGGGGTTGGACCCGAGCAGTACTTC.

This clonotype was recorded a few times. CDR3 residues: CASSQRTGDVEAFF. CDR3 DNA sequence: TGTGCCAGCAGTCAGCGGACAGGGGATGTTGAAGCTTTCTTT. V gene TRBV12-3 or TRBV12-4 combines with J gene TRBJ1-1; 9 bases fit TRBD1. CDR3 length: 14 amino acids. V was pared by 5 bases and J by 7 bases, with 8 bases of the junction left unmatched.

The chain employs TRBV4-1 and TRBJ1-3; TRBD1 agrees at 7 bases. Germline V lookup: CDR1 MGHRA, CDR2 YSYEKL. This CDR3 is 16 amino acids long. V was clipped by 4 bases and J by 0 bases; unmatched bases: 6. The CDR3 spells CASSRPGTDSGNTIYF. The CDR3 coding sequence is TGCGCCAGCAGCCGGCCCGGGACAGACTCTGGAAACACCATATATTTT.

The genes are TRBV12-3 or TRBV12-4 and TRBJ2-3; 11 nucleotides agree with TRBD1. CDR3 length: 15 amino acids. V shed 6 bases and J 3 bases; nucleotides not matched to a gene: 5. The CDR3 nucleotides are TGTGCCAGCAGCCATGGACAGGGGGCAACAGATACGCAGTATTTT. Protein: CASSHGQGATDTQYF.

This clonotype was counted a few times. This sequence joins TRBV5-4 and TRBJ2-1; the D gene could be TRBD1 or TRBD2 (5 bases each). Trimming removed 3 bases at V and 0 bases at J, with 16 bases between. CDR3 length: 17 residues. Germline CDR1 is SGHNT and CDR2 is YYREEE (reference sequence). CDR3 bases: TGTGCCAGCAGCTCCGGGGCATCTTCTAGCTCCTACAATGAGCAGTTCTTC. Translating it yields CASSSGASSSSYNEQFF.

V usage is TRBV6-2 or TRBV6-3 and J usage is TRBJ2-7; perhaps TRBD2 as D (6 bases). Per the germline V gene, CDR1 is MNHEY and CDR2 is SVGEGT. V lost 7 bases and J 2 bases, leaving 21 bases between the germline ends. The CDR3 sequence is 16 residues long. CDR3 in amino acids: CASISSPSGLPYEQYF. The CDR3 coding sequence is TGTGCCAGCATTTCGAGCCCCAGCGGGCTTCCCTACGAGCAGTACTTC.

This clonotype was detected only a few times. The V gene is TRBV2, the J gene TRBJ1-2; possible D gene TRBD1, 6 bases. Germline CDR1 SNHLY, CDR2 FYNNEI. Deletions cut 5 bases from V and 6 bases from J, with 16 bases between. The CDR3 contains 14 residues. CDR3 sequence (DNA): TGTGCCAGCAGTTCTATCCAGGGGCGCCATGGCTACACCTTC. Protein: CASSSIQGRHGYTF.

The chain recombines TRBV2 with TRBJ1-6; no reliable D call. From germline, CDR1 is SNHLY and CDR2 FYNNEI. The CDR3 is 16 residues long. V lost 7 bases and J 4 bases, leaving 17 bases between the germline ends. CDR3 in amino acids: CASNRSPSSYNSPLHF. CDR3 DNA: TGTGCCAGCAACCGGAGTCCCAGCTCTTATAATTCACCCCTCCACTTT.

This clonotype was seen at least ten times. The rearrangement uses TRBV7-2 and TRBJ2-1; 13 nucleotides line up with TRBD2. The junction had 7 bases not matched to a gene; V was cut back by 4 bases and J by 4 bases. This CDR3 region has 17 residues. Germline CDR1 reads SGHTA; CDR2 reads FQGNSA. This CDR3 reads CASSWRLAGGLYNEQFF. Here the CDR3 DNA reads TGTGCCAGCAGCTGGCGACTAGCGGGGGGACTATACAATGAGCAGTTCTTC.